This TCR beta chain was obtained from a study of T cells in Graves' hyperthyroidism and ophthalmopathy. Amplified regions were TCR beta CDR3 sequences from RNA transcripts. A first-round RT-PCR of the TCR CDR3 used the HTBI primer set. MiXCR, run by TCRdb on the multiplex PCR reads, gives a single entry per CDR3 protein. The sample has over 200,000 distinct CDR3 sequences; over 15% are singletons. This TCR was sampled from a man in his forties or fifties with Graves' hyperthyroidism. The material sequenced was blood.

CDR3 region: CASSRRGPATSDTQYF. CDR3 nucleotides: TGTGCCAGCAGCCGCCGGGGTCCAGCGACATCGGATACGCAGTATTTT. This rearrangement joins TRBV7-3 to TRBJ2-3; possibly TRBD2 for D (5 bases). V dropped 5 bases and J dropped 6 bases, with 21 bases sitting between them. From germline, CDR1 is SGHTA and CDR2 FQGTGA. This CDR3 spans 16 amino acids.